This T cell receptor beta chain was sequenced for a study of CD8+ T cells in alopecia areata. Whole-study findings and limits: Scalp lesions, especially in alopecia totalis/universalis, had higher clonality than normal scalp. The study also sequences resident alphabeta T cells of normal skin in scalp samples.

The CDR3 sequence is 14 residues long. With 4 bases clipped from V and 2 bases from J, the junction kept 1 base outside the gene matches. Germline-derived CDR1 and CDR2 are SQVTM and ANQGSEA. Isolated RNA was reverse transcribed into cDNA used as the sequencing template. Generated by immunoSEQ multiplex PCR, the TCRdb table keeps only in-frame clones and is missing some. The sample holds around 100,000 clones, approximately 60% seen once. This clone appeared a few times. The antigen is undetermined. This sample includes further DNA sequences coding for the same CDR3. PBMCs, the starting material, were the source of sorted CD4+ and CD8+ T cells.

The chain has TRBV29-1 and TRBJ2-5; 13 bases fit TRBD2. The TCR was taken from a human donor in good health. The sequenced sample consisted of CD4+ T cells sorted from blood. CDR3 in amino acids: CSVGGLAGQETQYF. DNA of the CDR3: TGCAGCGTTGGGGGACTAGCGGGGCAAGAGACCCAGTACTTC.